These 11 T cell receptor beta chains share one sample of origin, sequenced in a study of vaccination and CD4 T cells after COVID-19. Described treatment: approximately 9-day PBMC culture with coronavirus spike peptide pools or control peptides (ViraFEST assay). The Oncomine TCR Beta short-read assay was what sequenced the DNA obtained from cultured CD4+ T cells. Each CDR3 protein gets one entry after TCRdb re-called the PCR reads with MiXCR. The table shows 15,000 to 20,000 distinct CDR3 sequences, with approximately 29% occurring only once. These receptors' targets are unknown. Sequencing was done on a sample of cultured CD4+ T cells from blood. The receptors derive from a human donor with COVID-19.

This sequence joins TRBV20-1 and TRBJ2-2; 8 bases agree with TRBD1. This CDR3 has 16 residues. CDR1 is DFQATT and CDR2 is SNEGSKA in the germline V gene (reference sequence). J gave up 1 base and V 0 bases, and 4 bases lay outside the gene matches. CDR3 in amino acids: CSARDLGTGNTGELFF. CDR3 in DNA: TGCAGTGCTAGAGATCTCGGGACAGGGAACACCGGGGAGCTGTTTTTT.

The rearrangement joins TRBV5-4 to TRBJ2-4; 8 bases align to TRBD1. This CDR3 is built from 16 residues. The germline CDR1 and CDR2 sequences are SGHNT and YYREEE (reference sequence). The V segment lost 5 bases and the J segment 0 bases; nucleotides outside the gene matches: 7. The CDR3 here is CASRPGQDVAKNIQYF. The CDR3, as DNA: TGTGCCAGCAGACCGGGACAGGATGTAGCCAAAAACATTCAGTACTTC.

This clonotype showed up just a few times. The chain carries TRBV14 and TRBJ1-6, with 9 bases identical to TRBD1. After removal of 5 bases from V and 9 bases from J, the junction contained 5 bases not matched to a gene. The CDR3 has 14 residues. The germline CDR1 and CDR2 sequences are SGHDN and FVKESK. The CDR3 nucleotides read TGTGCCAGCAGCTTGACAGGGGGGATTTCACCCCTCCACTTT. Protein product: CASSLTGGISPLHF.

This sequence joins TRBV6-5 and TRBJ2-3; 10 bases are a match to TRBD2. V lost 2 bases, J lost 7 bases, and 9 bases stayed unmatched. Germline CDR1 is MNHEY and CDR2 is SVGAGI. The CDR3 loop spans 16 amino acids. The CDR3 region is CASSYPRAGGPNTQYF. Here the CDR3 DNA reads TGTGCCAGCAGTTACCCACGAGCGGGGGGGCCGAATACGCAGTATTTT.

The rearrangement uses TRBV20-1 and TRBJ1-2; D ambiguous. Germline V gives CDR1 DFQATT, CDR2 SNEGSKA (reference sequence). V was trimmed by 4 bases and J by 0 bases, leaving 6 bases between them. The CDR3 consists of 12 residues. CDR3: CSATLTNYGYTF. In DNA form, the CDR3 reads TGCAGTGCTACATTGACTAACTATGGCTACACCTTC.

The chain uses TRBV6-1 and TRBJ1-1, with TRBD1 matching 10 bases. The CDR3 is 14 amino acids. With 4 bases clipped from V and 3 bases from J, the junction kept 2 bases outside the gene matches. The germline V gene has CDR1 MNHNS and CDR2 SASEGT. Here the CDR3 DNA reads TGTGCCAGCAGTGCGGACAGGGGGGACACTGAAGCTTTCTTT. Encoded protein: CASSADRGDTEAFF.

This chain connects TRBV29-1 to TRBJ1-2; D gene ambiguous. The CDR3 loop spans 14 amino acids. Trimming took 4 bases from V and 8 from J, leaving 20 bases between them. Germline loops: CDR1 SQVTM, CDR2 ANQGSEA. The CDR3 reads CSVGLENFGSGYTF. CDR3 DNA sequence: TGCAGCGTTGGTCTTGAGAATTTCGGGAGCGGCTACACCTTC. The whole variable domain, filled in from reference TRBV29-1 and TRBJ1-2, reads SAVISQKPSRDICQRGTSLTIQCQVDSQVTMMFWYRQQPGQSLTLIATANQGSEATYESGFVIDKFPISRPNLTFSTLTVSNMSPEDSSIYLCSVGLENFGSGYTFGSGTRLTVV.

This chain uses TRBV2 with TRBJ1-5, with 8 bases matching TRBD1. After removal of 6 bases from V and 0 bases from J, the junction contained 13 bases not matched to a gene. The V gene's germline CDR1 is SNHLY and CDR2 FYNNEI. This CDR3 contains 18 residues. The DNA for the CDR3 is TGTGCCAGCAGCCTCCGGGGGGCAGGGGGCTTTAGCAATCAGCCCCAGCATTTT. It is translated as CASSLRGAGGFSNQPQHF.

V gene TRBV19 combines with J gene TRBJ2-2, with a weak D call TRBD2 (5 bases). This CDR3 comprises 15 residues. Trimming took 7 bases from V and 2 from J, leaving 14 bases between them. Looked up from germline, CDR1 is LNHDA and CDR2 is SQIVND (reference sequence). CDR3 loop: CASMGSRVNTGELFF. The CDR3 nucleotides are TGTGCCAGTATGGGGAGTCGAGTTAACACCGGGGAGCTGTTTTTT.

The chain joins TRBV6-2 or TRBV6-3 to TRBJ2-1; no definite D call. Between the trimmed V and J ends, which lost 7 bases and 10 bases, there was a span of 14 bases. Germline V gene sequence: CDR1 MNHEY, CDR2 SVGEGT. The CDR3 consists of 12 residues. The CDR3 nucleotides read TGTGCCAGCAAGAGGACCACGGCGGAGCAGTTCTTC. This codes for CASKRTTAEQFF.

Only a few counts were recorded for this clonotype. The chain couples TRBV19 to TRBJ2-7; no firm D call. The CDR3 has 13 residues. Trimming took 5 bases from V and 2 from J, leaving 10 bases between them. Germline lookup yields CDR1 LNHDA and CDR2 SQIVND (reference sequence). CDR3 loop: CASSRYSAYEQYF. The CDR3 bases are TGTGCCAGTAGTCGGTATTCAGCCTACGAGCAGTACTTC.